One sample yielded the 22 T cell receptor beta chains listed below, sequenced in a study of response to subunit inactivated influenza vaccine. TCRdb reprocessed the RT-PCR reads with MiXCR, giving one entry per CDR3 protein. The sample has 280,000 or so distinct CDR3 sequences; 20% to 25% are singletons. Sequences were derived from PBMCs from blood, sampled approximately 22 months after vaccination. Receptors originate from a man in his fifties or sixties who received an inactivated influenza vaccine.

Turning to this clonotype: Sequence at one end of the junction differs from germline and may be a read error. The chain links TRBV20-1 to TRBJ2-1; D gene unclear. In germline, CDR1 is DFQATT, CDR2 SNEGSKA (reference sequence). The CDR3 extends over 15 amino acids. The CDR3 nucleotides read TGCAGTGCTAGAGATTCGGGTCTCCCCTACAATGGGCAGTTCTTC. Its protein is CSARDSGLPYNGQFF.

This clonotype was seen only a few times. The chain uses TRBV5-1 and TRBJ2-1, with 7 positions matching TRBD1. This CDR3 has 14 residues. V gave up 1 base and J gave up 5 bases; unmatched junction bases: 3. CDR1 and CDR2 from the germline V gene are SGHRS and YFSETQ. For the CDR3, the DNA is TGCGCCAGCAGCTTGAAAGGGGGCGACAATGAGCAGTTCTTC. It yields the protein CASSLKGGDNEQFF. Full variable domain (rest looked up from reference TRBV5-1 and TRBJ2-1): KAGVTQTPRYLIKTRGQQVTLSCSPISGHRSVSWYQQTPGQGLQFLFEYFSETQRNKGNFPGRFSGRQFSNSRSEMNVSTLELGDSALYLCASSLKGGDNEQFFGPGTRLTVL.

This chain uses TRBV14 with TRBJ2-2; 7 nucleotides agree with TRBD1. The CDR3 contains 15 residues. V was pared by 2 bases and J by 9 bases, with 9 bases of the junction left unmatched. From germline, CDR1 is SGHDN and CDR2 FVKESK. The CDR3 protein is CASSQPGTDKRELFF. The CDR3 DNA is TGTGCCAGCAGCCAACCCGGGACAGATAAAAGGGAGCTGTTTTTT.

This clonotype was seen only a few times. The chain is built from TRBV7-9 and TRBJ2-1; 9 bases agree with TRBD1. Per the germline V gene, CDR1 is SEHNR and CDR2 is FQNEAQ (reference sequence). This CDR3 comprises 14 residues. Trimming cost V 4 bases and J 4 bases; bases outside gene matches: 2. In nucleotides, the CDR3 is TGTGCCAGCAGCTGGGGACAGGGATACAATGAGCAGTTCTTC. Translating gives CASSWGQGYNEQFF.

This clonotype was found many times. The chain uses TRBV2 and TRBJ2-2; D may be TRBD2 (5 bases). V lost 6 bases to trimming and J lost 6 bases, with 11 bases between them. CDR1 and CDR2 (germline): SNHLY, FYNNEI. This CDR3 contains 13 residues. The CDR3 sequence is CASREGPAGELFF. The CDR3, as DNA: TGTGCCAGCAGAGAGGGCCCGGCCGGGGAGCTGTTTTTT.

This clonotype was counted at least ten times. The chain uses TRBV5-6 and TRBJ1-4, with D unclear. V lost 3 bases and J 7 bases, leaving 16 bases between the germline ends. The germline V gene encodes CDR1 SGHDT and CDR2 YYEEEE. This CDR3 is built from 15 residues. The DNA of the CDR3 is TGTGCCAGCAGCTGGCGGGAGGTCGGCGGTGAAAAACTGTTTTTT. Amino acid sequence: CASSWREVGGEKLFF.

The chain joins TRBV5-6 to TRBJ2-7, with TRBD1 matching 9 bases. Germline lookup yields CDR1 SGHDT and CDR2 YYEEEE. V trimming: 4 bases; J trimming: 3 bases; junction bases outside the gene matches: 11. This CDR3 comprises 16 residues. CDR3 sequence: CASSLEWGQGGYEQYF. As DNA, the CDR3 is TGTGCCAGCAGCCTCGAGTGGGGACAGGGCGGCTACGAGCAGTACTTC.

The chain carries TRBV5-1 and TRBJ1-4; TRBD1 aligns across 10 bases. This CDR3 is 14 amino acids long. The germline V gene has CDR1 SGHRS and CDR2 YFSETQ. V was clipped by 4 bases and J by 6 bases; unmatched bases: 3. The CDR3 spells CASSRTGGDEKLFF. The DNA for the CDR3 is TGCGCCAGCAGCCGGACAGGGGGGGATGAAAAACTGTTTTTT.

This clonotype was seen a few times. This rearrangement joins TRBV28 to TRBJ2-7; TRBD2 matches at 9 bases. With 5 bases clipped from V and 3 bases from J, the junction kept 11 bases outside the gene matches. Per the germline V gene, CDR1 is MDHEN and CDR2 is SYDVKM. This CDR3 has 16 residues. CDR3 region: CASSPLGVAGVYEQYF. The CDR3, as DNA: TGTGCCAGCAGTCCGCTTGGCGTAGCGGGAGTCTACGAGCAGTACTTC.

This clonotype was recorded at least ten times. CDR3 in amino acids: CASTLGGSGNQPQHF. The CDR3 DNA reads as TGTGCCAGCACCCTTGGGGGCTCGGGCAATCAGCCCCAGCATTTT. The J gene is TRBJ1-5, the V gene TRBV12-3 or TRBV12-4, with D possibly being TRBD1 (6 bases). This CDR3 comprises 15 residues. V lost 7 bases, J lost 2 bases, and 15 bases lay in between.

The chain is built from TRBV12-3 or TRBV12-4 and TRBJ2-2; 12 positions match TRBD2. V dropped 5 bases and J dropped 2; count of bases not matched to a gene: 6. This CDR3 has 17 amino acids. CDR3 sequence (DNA): TGTGCCAGCAGTGTACCGACTAGCGGGAGAAACACCGGGGAGCTGTTTTTT. Protein sequence: CASSVPTSGRNTGELFF.

CDR3 sequence (DNA): TGTGCCAGCAGCTTAGTGGGACAGGGTTCGACAGATACGCAGTATTTT. Translated, it gives CASSLVGQGSTDTQYF. J is TRBJ2-3 and V is TRBV7-8, with TRBD1 matching 9 bases. Germline CDR1 is SGHVS and CDR2 is FQNEAQ. The CDR3 covers 16 residues. The V gene end was trimmed by 1 base and the J gene end by 3 bases; junction bases not matched to a gene: 5.

The genes are TRBV12-3 or TRBV12-4 and TRBJ1-2, with a weak D call TRBD1 (5 bases). There are 15 residues in the CDR3. V was clipped by 6 bases and J by 2 bases, with 16 bases between them. CDR3 sequence reads: CASSPLLGGNYGYTF. CDR3 nucleotide sequence: TGTGCCAGCAGCCCTCTCCTCGGGGGGAACTATGGCTACACCTTC.

This clonotype was picked up a small number of times. The DNA is left out, because the CDR3 cannot be placed on it with certainty; the CDR3 is given as TCRdb lists it. This chain connects TRBV29-1 to TRBJ1-2; the D call of TRBD1 is as the table states it, not checked on the DNA. The germline V gene encodes CDR1 SQVTM and CDR2 ANQGSEA. The CDR3 totals 11 residues, both ends included. CDR3 sequence: CSVARGATPAF.

This clonotype has more than one count but fewer than ten. This chain joins TRBV28 and TRBJ2-7, with TRBD2 matching 11 bases. V lost 3 bases to trimming and J lost 6 bases; unmatched junction nucleotides: 7. CDR1 MDHEN and CDR2 SYDVKM come from the germline V gene. The CDR3 consists of 15 residues. As DNA, the CDR3 is TGTGCCAGCAGTTTGGGTGGGACTAGCGGCCGCGAGCAGTACTTC. Protein: CASSLGGTSGREQYF. The full variable domain, completed using reference TRBV28 and TRBJ2-7, is DVKVTQSSRYLVKRTGEKVFLECVQDMDHENMFWYRQDPGLGLRLIYFSYDVKMKEKGDIPEGYSVSREKKERFSLILESASTNQTSMYLCASSLGGTSGREQYFGPGTRLTVT.

The chain combines TRBV7-9 with TRBJ1-2; tentatively, D is TRBD1 (5 bases). This CDR3 has 15 residues. CDR1 and CDR2 from the germline V gene are SEHNR and FQNEAQ (reference sequence). Trimming took 5 bases from V and 5 from J, leaving 18 bases between them. The CDR3 bases are TGTGCCAGCAGCCCGGGGACCCGAGATAGATATGGCTACACCTTC. Amino acids: CASSPGTRDRYGYTF.

The V call is TRBV7-9, the J call TRBJ2-2; unclear D gene. The CDR3 runs 14 residues. CDR1 is SEHNR and CDR2 is FQNEAQ in the germline V gene (reference sequence). V lost 5 bases and J lost 2, with 9 bases in between. As DNA, the CDR3 is TGTGCCAGCAGCCTTTCGCTAAACACCGGGGAGCTGTTTTTT. This encodes CASSLSLNTGELFF.

This clonotype was observed many times. V usage is TRBV12-3 or TRBV12-4 and J usage is TRBJ1-1; D is ambiguous. V was cut by 8 bases and J by 7 bases, with 11 bases left in between. The CDR3 extends over 11 amino acids. As DNA, the CDR3 is TGTGCCAGCGGGTTCTCACTTGAAGCTTTCTTT. This gives the protein CASGFSLEAFF.

This clonotype has at least ten counts. J is TRBJ1-6 and V is TRBV6-2 or TRBV6-3; weak D call: TRBD1 (5 bases). Trimming cost V 4 bases and J 5 bases, with 18 bases left between them. This CDR3 comprises 17 residues. Germline-derived CDR1 and CDR2 are MNHEY and SVGEGT. The CDR3 coding sequence is TGTGCCAGCAGTTTCAATGCGGGGGACGCCGATAATTCACCCCTCCACTTT. Encoded protein: CASSFNAGDADNSPLHF.

This clonotype was counted a few times. The chain carries TRBV29-1 and TRBJ2-2; no clear D. V gave up 4 bases and J gave up 0 bases, with 12 bases separating them. The CDR3 length is 15 residues. CDR1 and CDR2 from the germline V gene are SQVTM and ANQGSEA. CDR3 nucleotides: TGCAGCGTTGGGATGGGATCCGCGAACACCGGGGAGCTGTTTTTT. This sequence encodes CSVGMGSANTGELFF.

V gene TRBV6-1 combines with J gene TRBJ1-5; no clear D. Germline CDR1 MNHNS, CDR2 SASEGT. The V gene lost 6 bases and the J gene lost 0 bases, with 15 bases spanning the gap. The CDR3 consists of 16 residues. CDR3 in amino acids: CASRRVGRNSNQPQHF. CDR3 coding DNA: TGTGCCAGCAGAAGGGTGGGGAGGAATAGCAATCAGCCCCAGCATTTT.

The chain combines TRBV6-6 with TRBJ1-2; D gene ambiguous. Trimming took 2 bases from V and 0 from J, leaving 4 bases between them. From germline, CDR1 is MNHNY and CDR2 SVGAGI (reference sequence). The CDR3 is made up of 13 amino acids. The chain's CDR3 is CASSYPTNYGYTF. CDR3 DNA: TGTGCCAGCAGTTACCCGACTAACTATGGCTACACCTTC.